This T cell receptor (beta chain) was profiled in a study of blood T cell repertoires in COVID-19. Background on the study: There were acute and convalescent COVID-19 samples, and they came from the United States, Italy and Spain.

Those designated as exposed participants met a COVID-19 case within 2 weeks before study entry. The length of the CDR3 is 15 residues. CDR1 is SGHAT and CDR2 is FQNNGV in the germline V gene. Germline trimming cut 4 bases from V and 3 bases from J; bases unmatched to any gene: 8. Profiled with immunoSEQ multiplex PCR; TCRdb holds only in-frame clones, not every one. The profile shows a few hundred thousand clones, approximately 90% of them singletons. The chain is built from TRBV11-2 and TRBJ2-7; 8 bases match TRBD1. This TCR was sampled from a woman aged 18-29 years who had been exposed to COVID-19. Sequencing input: PBMCs or T cells enriched from blood (not recorded which). In DNA form, the CDR3 reads TGTGCCAGCAGCTCTGCCCGGGACAGGAGCTACGAGCAGTACTTC. Encoded protein: CASSSARDRSYEQYF.